This is a list of T cell receptor beta chains from one sample in a study of cytomegalovirus exposure and HLA in healthy donors. Generated by immunoSEQ multiplex PCR, the TCRdb table keeps only in-frame clones and is missing some. Altogether about 100,000 clones are present, more than 65% being singletons, with the ten largest covering around 2.4%. The sequencing input was PBMCs. These receptor sequences come from a man aged 25 to 45 in good health and CMV-seronegative. The CDR3 runs from the conserved cysteine through the conserved F or W. D genes are given only for firm matches. Size is omitted from some rows. Given values are once, few, many or a class for expanded clones.

clone size,D gene,V gene,J gene,CDR3 DNA,CDR3 protein
few,-,TRBV6-5,TRBJ1-5,TGTGCCAGCAGTTACTCACGGGGAGACGGGAATCAGCCCCAGCATTTT,CASSYSRGDGNQPQHF
-,TRBD2,TRBV25-1,TRBJ2-3,TGTGCCAGCAGTGAAGGGGGACTAGCAACAGATACGCAGTATTTT,CASSEGGLATDTQYF
-,-,TRBV9,TRBJ2-3,TGTGCCAGCAGCGTAGTGGCTTCCCCCCCAGATACGCAGTATTTT,CASSVVASPPDTQYF
-,TRBD2,TRBV9,TRBJ2-1,TGTGCCAGCAGCCCCGGTCCGGCTAGCGGGAGTGGGCAGTTCTTC,CASSPGPASGSGQFF
-,-,TRBV29-1,TRBJ1-2,TGCAGCGTTCCTGAGGACTATGGCTACACCTTC,CSVPEDYGYTF
-,-,TRBV28,TRBJ1-1,TGTGCCAGCAGTCCCAGGGACACTGAAGCTTTCTTT,CASSPRDTEAFF
-,-,TRBV19,TRBJ1-1,TGTGCCAGTAGTAACAGACCTAACACTGAAGCTTTCTTT,CASSNRPNTEAFF
-,-,TRBV30,TRBJ2-7,TGTGCCTGGAGTGTTAACAGGGAGAAGCAGTACTTC,CAWSVNREKQYF
-,TRBD1,TRBV29-1,TRBJ2-5,TGCAGCTTCGGACAGGCCGAGGAGACCCAGTACTTC,CSFGQAEETQYF
-,-,TRBV9,TRBJ2-1,TGTGCCAGCAGCGGAGCTAGTACCTACAATGAGCAGTTCTTC,CASSGASTYNEQFF
-,-,TRBV10-1,TRBJ2-2,TGCGCCAGCAGTGAGTCGAGTCCCCCGGTCCCCGGGGAGCTGTTTTTT,CASSESSPPVPGELFF
-,-,TRBV6-5,TRBJ1-3,TGTGCCAGCAGTTACTCTCGAACTCCTGGAAACACCATATATTTT,CASSYSRTPGNTIYF
-,-,TRBV6-1,TRBJ2-5,TGTGCCAGCAGTGCCTCAGAAGTGGTGACCCAGTACTTC,CASSASEVVTQYF
few,-,TRBV5-6,TRBJ1-1,TGTGCCAGCGGACGGACAGACCGGAACACTGAAGCTTTCTTT,CASGRTDRNTEAFF
-,TRBD2,TRBV4-2,TRBJ2-2,TGTGCCAGCAGCCAAGTGCGGGAGCCCGGGGAGCTGTTTTTT,CASSQVREPGELFF
-,-,TRBV5-6,TRBJ1-1,TGTGCCAGCAGCTTTCTGACTGGGAACACTGAAGCTTTCTTT,CASSFLTGNTEAFF
-,TRBD2,TRBV6-6,TRBJ2-5,TGTGCCAGCAGGTCGGGACTAGCGGGGACACAAGAGACCCAGTACTTC,CASRSGLAGTQETQYF
-,TRBD1,TRBV29-1,TRBJ1-2,TGCAGCGTTTCCCTGGACAGGGTTAGGGGCTACACCTTC,CSVSLDRVRGYTF
-,-,TRBV28,TRBJ2-1,TGTGCCAGCAGACCGGAGACGGAGGACTACAATGAGCAGTTCTTC,CASRPETEDYNEQFF
few,-,TRBV6-1,TRBJ1-5,TGTGCCAGCTCCGAGGGGGAAGGGGTGGAGCCCCAGCATTTT,CASSEGEGVEPQHF
once,-,TRBV9,TRBJ2-1,TGTGCCAGCAGCGTAGGGGACACCCCAGGGCAGTTCTTC,CASSVGDTPGQFF
-,-,TRBV2,TRBJ2-5,TGTGCCGCCACTGGGGGGGCCAGAGAGACCCAGTACTTC,CAATGGARETQYF